This T cell receptor (beta chain) was observed in a study of T-cell reconstitution after alpha-beta-depleted transplantation in children. Regarding the study as a whole: In patients about two months after transplant, alpha-beta T cells reportedly arose from several hundred expanded graft clones. Diversity of TCRbeta at day 60 was high in some patients, arising from surviving recipient T cells and thymic progenitors.

A remark on this clonotype: Its antigen is undetermined.

Unique molecular identifiers were incorporated into the prepared TCRbeta library. TCRdb processed the PCR reads anew with MiXCR; each CDR3 protein has one entry. The repertoire holds about 640,000 distinct CDR3 sequences, with 13% as singletons. This receptor was taken from a male patient aged 10-17 years who had a stem cell transplant for acute myeloid leukemia, so the T cells may come from the graft donor. The source material was PBMCs, mostly from graft donor cells, sampled 360 days after TCRalphabeta/CD19-depleted stem cell transplant.

Here the CDR3 reads CASSLEAVAGVGHGTDTQYF. As DNA, the CDR3 is TGTGCCAGCAGCCTCGAGGCAGTAGCGGGAGTAGGTCACGGCACAGATACGCAGTATTTT. The V call is TRBV7-8, the J call TRBJ2-3, with 9 bases identical to TRBD2. J gave up 1 base and V 5 bases, and 19 bases lay outside the gene matches. The germline CDR1 and CDR2 sequences are SGHVS and FQNEAQ. CDR3 length: 20 amino acids.